The present TCR beta chain was sequenced within a study of cytomegalovirus exposure and HLA in healthy donors. This CDR3 has 14 residues. The germline CDR1 and CDR2 sequences are SNHLY and FYNNEI. Trimming removed 5 bases at V and 1 base at J, with 11 bases between. This PCR relied on a set of 60 Vbeta primers and 13 Jbeta primers. Profiling relied on immunoSEQ multiplex PCR, and the TCRdb table lists in-frame clones only, not all of them. The table shows approximately 200,000 clones, with around 80% occurring only once. The sequenced sample was PBMCs. This clonotype was obtained from a woman aged 25 to 39 in good health and CMV-seropositive. This chain connects TRBV2 to TRBJ1-1; D may be TRBD1 (5 bases). CDR3 amino acids: CASSTQGENTEAFF. CDR3 nucleotide sequence: TGTGCCAGCAGTACCCAGGGCGAGAACACTGAAGCTTTCTTT. The full variable domain, its missing parts supplied by reference TRBV2 and TRBJ1-1, is EPEVTQTPSHQVTQMGQEVILRCVPISNHLYFYWYRQILGQKVEFLVSFYNNEISEKSEIFDDQFSVERPDGSNFTLKIRSTKLEDSAMYFCASSTQGENTEAFFGQGTRLTVV.